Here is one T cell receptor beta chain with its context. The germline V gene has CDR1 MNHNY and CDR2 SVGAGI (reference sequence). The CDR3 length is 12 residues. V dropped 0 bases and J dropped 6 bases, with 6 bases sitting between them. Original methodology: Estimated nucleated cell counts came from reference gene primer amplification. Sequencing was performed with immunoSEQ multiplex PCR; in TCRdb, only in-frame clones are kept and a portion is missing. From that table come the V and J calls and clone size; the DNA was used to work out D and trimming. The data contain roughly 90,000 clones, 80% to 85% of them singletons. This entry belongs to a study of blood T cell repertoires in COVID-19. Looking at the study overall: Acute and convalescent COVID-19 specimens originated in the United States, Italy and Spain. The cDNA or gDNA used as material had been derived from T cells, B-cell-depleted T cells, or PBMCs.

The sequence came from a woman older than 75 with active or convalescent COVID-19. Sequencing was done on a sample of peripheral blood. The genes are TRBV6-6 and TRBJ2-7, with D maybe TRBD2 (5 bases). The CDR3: CASSYSGGEQYF. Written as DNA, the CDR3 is TGTGCCAGCAGTTACTCTGGAGGCGAGCAGTACTTC.